This passage covers 12 T cell receptor beta chains from one sample sequenced in a study of blood T cell repertoires in COVID-19. The repertoire was sequenced with immunoSEQ multiplex PCR; TCRdb's copy has only in-frame clones and lacks some. The sample lists 85,000 to 100,000 clones; about 83% were seen once. The specimen was peripheral blood. Receptor source: a woman in her sixties with COVID-19, enrolled during active disease.

The chain has TRBV2 and TRBJ1-1, with D possibly matching TRBD1 (6 bases). The V end lost 5 bases, the J end lost 4 bases, and 14 bases lay between the germline ends. The CDR3 loop spans 14 amino acids. Looked up from germline, CDR1 is SNHLY and CDR2 is FYNNEI. The CDR3 is CASSNRGGGTEAFF. For the CDR3, the DNA is TGTGCCAGCAGTAACCGGGGGGGCGGCACTGAAGCTTTCTTT.

The J gene is TRBJ2-5, the V gene TRBV9; D is possibly TRBD2 (6 bases). V was clipped by 1 base and J by 5 bases, with 12 bases between them. CDR1 and CDR2 (germline): SGDLS, YYNGEE. This CDR3 comprises 14 residues. The CDR3 here is CASSVRSSVETQYF. The CDR3 DNA reads TGTGCCAGCAGCGTAAGATCTAGCGTGGAGACCCAGTACTTC. Based on the CDR3 plus reference TRBV9 and TRBJ2-5, the full variable domain is DSGVTQTPKHLITATGQRVTLRCSPRSGDLSVYWYQQSLDQGLQFLIQYYNGEERAKGNILERFSAQQFPDLHSELNLSSLELGDSALYFCASSVRSSVETQYFGPGTRLLVL.

The rearrangement joins TRBV7-9 to TRBJ2-5, with TRBD1 as a possible D gene (6 bases). There are 16 residues in the CDR3. V was pared by 8 bases and J by 1 base, with 20 bases between. Germline-derived CDR1 and CDR2 are SEHNR and FQNEAQ (reference sequence). CDR3 DNA sequence: TGTGCCAGCCAAAACACAGGGCGGAGGATCCAAGAGACCCAGTACTTC. Its protein product is CASQNTGRRIQETQYF. Full variable domain (remainder filled in from reference TRBV7-9 and TRBJ2-5): DTGVSQNPRHKITKRGQNVTFRCDPISEHNRLYWYRQTLGQGPEFLTYFQNEAQLEKSRLLSDRFSAERPKGSFSTLEIQRTEQGDSAMYLCASQNTGRRIQETQYFGPGTRLLVL.

The chain recombines TRBV5-1 with TRBJ1-1; D might be TRBD1 (6 bases). This CDR3 is 12 amino acids long. Germline V gene sequence: CDR1 SGHRS, CDR2 YFSETQ. Deletions cut 3 bases from V and 7 bases from J, with 10 bases between. CDR3 residues: CASSSDSFEAFF. For the CDR3, the DNA is TGCGCCAGCAGCTCGGACAGCTTTGAAGCTTTCTTT.

V and J are TRBV7-2 and TRBJ2-2, with D perhaps matching TRBD2 (6 bases). Germline V lookup: CDR1 SGHTA, CDR2 FQGNSA. The CDR3 is 15 amino acids. V was trimmed by 4 bases and J by 0 bases, leaving 9 bases between them. CDR3 loop: CASSWGLANTGELFF. The CDR3 DNA follows: TGTGCCAGCAGCTGGGGACTTGCGAACACCGGGGAGCTGTTTTTT. The full variable domain, completed using reference TRBV7-2 and TRBJ2-2, is GAGVSQSPSNKVTEKGKDVELRCDPISGHTALYWYRQSLGQGLEFLIYFQGNSAPDKSGLPSDRFSAERTGGSVSTLTIQRTQQEDSAVYLCASSWGLANTGELFFGEGSRLTVL.

The rearrangement uses TRBV19 and TRBJ1-2, with 8 bases fitting TRBD1. J gave up 8 bases and V 5 bases, and 13 bases lay outside the gene matches. This CDR3 is built from 15 residues. Germline-derived CDR1 and CDR2 are LNHDA and SQIVND (reference sequence). The CDR3 region is CASSPRAQGAGGYTF. As DNA, the CDR3 is TGTGCCAGTAGTCCTCGTGCGCAGGGGGCAGGCGGCTACACCTTC.

This sequence joins TRBV4-2 and TRBJ1-2, with no clear D. The CDR3 extends over 14 amino acids. Germline V lookup: CDR1 LGHNA, CDR2 YNFKEQ. The V end was cut by 0 bases, the J end by 1 base, with 6 bases between. CDR3 DNA: TGTGCCAGCAGCCAAGAATCGGGTAACTATGGCTACACCTTC. It codes for CASSQESGNYGYTF.

The rearrangement uses TRBV7-2 and TRBJ2-5; the match to TRBD1 covers 8 bases. In germline, CDR1 is SGHTA, CDR2 FQGNSA. The CDR3 consists of 14 residues. V was clipped by 5 bases and J by 7 bases; unmatched bases: 9. CDR3 sequence reads: CASSPGGTGGTQYF. CDR3 DNA sequence: TGTGCCAGCAGCCCCGGAGGGACAGGCGGGACCCAGTACTTC.

The genes are TRBV4-2 and TRBJ2-7; D unresolved. Germline V gene data show CDR1 as LGHNA and CDR2 as YNFKEQ. V dropped 0 bases and J dropped 2 bases, with 11 bases sitting between them. This CDR3 is built from 15 residues. CDR3 residues: CASSQDVTYTYEQYF. CDR3 coding DNA: TGTGCCAGCAGCCAAGATGTCACCTATACCTACGAGCAGTACTTC.

V and J are TRBV4-3 and TRBJ2-3; a weak D match, TRBD2 (6 bases). Germline CDR1 is LGHNA and CDR2 is YSLEER. This CDR3 contains 13 residues. Trimming removed 0 bases from V and 6 bases from J, with 7 bases in between. The CDR3 loop reads CASSQDRGDTQYF. CDR3 nucleotides: TGCGCCAGCAGCCAAGATCGGGGGGATACGCAGTATTTT.

The chain is built from TRBV19 and TRBJ1-5; 10 bases agree with TRBD1. The CDR3 length is 15 residues. Unmatched junction bases numbered 7, after V lost 11 bases and J lost 0 bases. Germline CDR1 is LNHDA and CDR2 is SQIVND (reference sequence). The CDR3 nucleotides are TGTGCCGGCCGGGACAGGGGAAATAGCAATCAGCCCCAGCATTTT. This encodes CAGRDRGNSNQPQHF.

This clone has only one observation. The chain carries TRBV5-1 and TRBJ2-5; D uncertain. Germline CDR1 is SGHRS and CDR2 is YFSETQ. V dropped 4 bases and J dropped 2 bases, with 15 bases sitting between them. The CDR3 length is 15 residues. CDR3 amino acids: CASSPPFTNQETQYF. CDR3 in DNA: TGCGCCAGCAGCCCACCCTTCACTAATCAAGAGACCCAGTACTTC.